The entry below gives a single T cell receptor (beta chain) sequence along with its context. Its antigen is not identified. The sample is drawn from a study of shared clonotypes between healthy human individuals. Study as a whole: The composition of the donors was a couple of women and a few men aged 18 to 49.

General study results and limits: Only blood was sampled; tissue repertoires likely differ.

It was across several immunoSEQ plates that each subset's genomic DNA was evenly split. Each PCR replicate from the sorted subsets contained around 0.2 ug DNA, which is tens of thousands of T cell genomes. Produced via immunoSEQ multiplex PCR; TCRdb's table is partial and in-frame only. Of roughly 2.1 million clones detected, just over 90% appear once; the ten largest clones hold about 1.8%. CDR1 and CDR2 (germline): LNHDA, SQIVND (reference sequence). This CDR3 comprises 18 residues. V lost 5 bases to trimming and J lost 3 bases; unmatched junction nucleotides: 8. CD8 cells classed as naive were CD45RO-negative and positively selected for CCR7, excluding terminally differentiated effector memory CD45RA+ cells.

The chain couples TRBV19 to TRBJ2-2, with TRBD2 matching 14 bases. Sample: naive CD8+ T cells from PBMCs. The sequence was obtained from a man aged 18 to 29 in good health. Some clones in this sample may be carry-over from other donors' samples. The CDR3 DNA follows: TGTGCCAGTAGTGAGGGACTAGCGGGAGCGGAGGACACCGGGGAGCTGTTTTTT. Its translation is CASSEGLAGAEDTGELFF.